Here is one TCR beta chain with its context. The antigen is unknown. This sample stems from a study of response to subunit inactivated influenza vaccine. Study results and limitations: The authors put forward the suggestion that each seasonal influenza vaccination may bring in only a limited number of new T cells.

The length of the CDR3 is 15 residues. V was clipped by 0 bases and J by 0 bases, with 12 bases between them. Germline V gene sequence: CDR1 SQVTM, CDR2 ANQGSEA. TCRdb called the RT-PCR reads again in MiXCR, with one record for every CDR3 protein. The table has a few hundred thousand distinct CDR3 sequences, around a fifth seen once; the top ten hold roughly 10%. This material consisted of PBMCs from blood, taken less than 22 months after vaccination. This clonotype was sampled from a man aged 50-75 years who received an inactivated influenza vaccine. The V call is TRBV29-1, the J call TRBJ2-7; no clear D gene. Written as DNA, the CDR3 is TGCAGCGTTGAAGATGTGGAACCCAGCTCCTACGAGCAGTACTTC. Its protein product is CSVEDVEPSSYEQYF.